The 19 T cell receptor beta chains below come from one sample, sequenced in a study of T cells in Graves' hyperthyroidism and ophthalmopathy. TCR beta CDR3 region amplification was performed from RNA transcripts. TCR CDR3 underwent first-round RT-PCR with the HTBI primer set. TCRdb processed the multiplex PCR reads anew with MiXCR; each CDR3 protein has one entry. The sample lists a few hundred thousand distinct CDR3 sequences, around a sixth occurring once. Material for sequencing was blood. The receptors stem from a woman aged 18 to 35 with Graves' hyperthyroidism.

This clonotype was observed many times. The chain carries TRBV3-1 and TRBJ2-2; the D is unclear. The V and J ends lost 1 base and 1 base respectively, with 7 bases between them. This CDR3 spans 15 amino acids. Germline-derived CDR1 and CDR2 are LGHDT and YNNKEL (reference sequence). CDR3 sequence: CASSQGSLNTGELFF. In DNA form, the CDR3 reads TGTGCCAGCAGCCAAGGATCACTGAACACCGGGGAGCTGTTTTTT.

In its sample, this clonotype was seen many times. V and J are TRBV20-1 and TRBJ1-1, with 7 bases fitting TRBD1. V lost 5 bases and J lost 4; bases outside the gene matches: 10. The V gene's germline CDR1 is DFQATT and CDR2 SNEGSKA (reference sequence). The CDR3 has 14 residues. CDR3 protein: CSAFDTGAPTEAFF. CDR3 DNA sequence: TGCAGTGCTTTTGACACAGGGGCTCCCACTGAAGCTTTCTTT.

This clonotype was seen repeatedly, ten times or more. V and J are TRBV20-1 and TRBJ2-1; D possibly corresponds to TRBD2 (6 bases). Trimming left V 6 bases short and J 7 bases short, with 16 bases between. The CDR3 runs 13 residues. Germline V gene lookup returns CDR1 DFQATT and CDR2 SNEGSKA (reference sequence). The CDR3 region is CSAYSAGPNEQFF. In DNA form, the CDR3 reads TGCAGTGCGTACAGCGCGGGACCGAATGAGCAGTTCTTC.

This clonotype was counted ten times or more. V gene TRBV5-1 combines with J gene TRBJ1-5; D is perhaps TRBD1 (5 bases). The CDR3 contains 16 residues. V gave up 0 bases and J gave up 6 bases, with 16 bases separating them. In germline, CDR1 is SGHRS, CDR2 YFSETQ. The CDR3 coding sequence is TGCGCCAGCAGCTTGGAAATGGAGGGAAGGGGTCAGCCCCAGCATTTT. Translation: CASSLEMEGRGQPQHF.

The rearrangement joins TRBV19 to TRBJ2-1; TRBD2 aligns across 7 bases. This CDR3 region has 16 residues. Germline V lookup: CDR1 LNHDA, CDR2 SQIVND (reference sequence). Trimming took 3 bases from V and 5 from J; bases not matched to a gene: 10. CDR3 region: CASSISGRNLNNEQFF. DNA of the CDR3: TGTGCCAGTAGTATCTCCGGGAGGAACTTAAACAATGAGCAGTTCTTC.

This clonotype was seen many times. The chain carries TRBV7-2 and TRBJ2-1; 11 positions agree with TRBD2. V shed 1 base, J shed 4 bases, and the junction held 6 bases outside the gene matches. The germline V gene encodes CDR1 SGHTA and CDR2 FQGNSA. The CDR3 sequence is 17 residues long. CDR3 region: CASSLELAGGAYNEQFF. DNA of the CDR3: TGTGCCAGCAGCTTAGAGTTAGCGGGAGGGGCTTACAATGAGCAGTTCTTC.

The V call is TRBV2, the J call TRBJ2-2; D gene uncertain. This CDR3 is 15 amino acids long. Germline-derived CDR1 and CDR2 are SNHLY and FYNNEI. V was shortened by 3 bases and J by 4 bases, with 12 bases between the two germline ends. Here the CDR3 reads CASSDTGLPTGELFF. The CDR3 DNA is TGTGCCAGCAGTGATACCGGGCTCCCCACCGGGGAGCTGTTTTTT.

This clonotype has only one observation. The genes are TRBV2 and TRBJ2-1; 10 bases fit TRBD1. Germline values: CDR1 SNHLY, CDR2 FYNNEI. With V trimmed by 5 bases and J by 6 bases, 10 bases remained unmatched. This CDR3 is built from 16 residues. CDR3 DNA: TGTGCCAGCAGTCTCAGACAGGGGGCGAAGATCAATGAGCAGTTCTTC. Translated: CASSLRQGAKINEQFF.

There are a few counts of this clonotype. The chain couples TRBV5-8 to TRBJ2-2, with 11 bases aligning to TRBD1. Germline assignment: CDR1 SGHTS and CDR2 YDEGEE. The CDR3 has 15 residues. V was clipped by 2 bases and J by 4 bases; unmatched bases: 1. CDR3 residues: CASSLGTGGTGELFF. The DNA of the CDR3 is TGTGCCAGCAGCTTAGGGACAGGGGGCACCGGGGAGCTGTTTTTT.

The V call is TRBV3-1, the J call TRBJ2-6; D is tentatively TRBD1 or TRBD2 (5 bases each). Germline CDR1 and CDR2: LGHDT and YNNKEL (reference sequence). The CDR3 runs 17 residues. V lost 0 bases and J lost 0, with 9 bases in between. DNA of the CDR3: TGTGCCAGCAGCCAAGAGCAGGGAGCCTCTGGGGCCAACGTCCTGACTTTC. Translated, it gives CASSQEQGASGANVLTF.

The table lists this clonotype with many counts. The chain recombines TRBV20-1 with TRBJ1-1; weak D call: TRBD1 (5 bases). The V gene lost 2 bases and the J gene lost 2 bases, with 12 bases spanning the gap. The CDR3 length is 14 residues. CDR1 DFQATT and CDR2 SNEGSKA come from the germline V gene (reference sequence). The CDR3 spells CSARFQDSNTEAFF. The CDR3 bases are TGCAGTGCTAGATTCCAAGACAGCAACACTGAAGCTTTCTTT.

This clonotype has ten or more counts. As DNA, the CDR3 is TGTGCCACCAGTCGGGGGAACACTGAAGCTTTCTTT. Translated: CATSRGNTEAFF. The chain employs TRBV24-1 and TRBJ1-1; no definite D call. CDR1 and CDR2 (germline): KGHDR, SFDVKD. Trimming removed 6 bases from V and 1 base from J, with 5 bases in between. This CDR3 region has 12 residues.

The table lists this clonotype with many counts. The J gene is TRBJ2-7, the V gene TRBV6-6; TRBD1 matches at 10 bases. Per the germline V gene, CDR1 is MNHNY and CDR2 is SVGAGI (reference sequence). V dropped 0 bases and J dropped 3; count of bases not matched to a gene: 11. The length of the CDR3 is 18 residues. Here the CDR3 DNA reads TGTGCCAGCAGTTACTCGGAAGGACAGGGGGTCTCATACTACGAGCAGTACTTC. Residues: CASSYSEGQGVSYYEQYF.

This clonotype was counted ten times or more. This chain uses TRBV2 with TRBJ2-5; 8 bases map to TRBD2. The CDR3 length is 19 residues. Looked up from germline, CDR1 is SNHLY and CDR2 is FYNNEI. V was clipped by 3 bases and J by 5 bases; unmatched bases: 20. The CDR3 loop is CASSEGGSLSGSRGETQYF. Written as DNA, the CDR3 is TGTGCCAGCAGTGAGGGCGGAAGTCTCAGCGGGAGCCGGGGCGAGACCCAGTACTTC.

The sample holds many counts of this clonotype. This chain uses TRBV7-8 with TRBJ2-2; 8 positions match TRBD1. Germline CDR1 and CDR2: SGHVS and FQNEAQ. The CDR3 has 15 amino acids. Trimming took 4 bases from V and 2 from J; bases not matched to a gene: 3. The CDR3 reads CASSSGQGNTGELFF. The CDR3 DNA is TGTGCCAGCAGCTCCGGACAGGGAAACACCGGGGAGCTGTTTTTT.

The chain joins TRBV27 to TRBJ2-1, with 10 nucleotides matching TRBD1. This CDR3 is built from 14 residues. Germline V gives CDR1 MNHEY, CDR2 SMNVEV (reference sequence). With 4 bases clipped from V and 6 bases from J, the junction kept 3 bases outside the gene matches. The CDR3 DNA reads as TGTGCCAGCAGTTGGGACAGGGGTCGCAATGAGCAGTTCTTC. Translating it yields CASSWDRGRNEQFF.

This clonotype was seen more than once but under ten times. The chain uses TRBV3-1 and TRBJ2-2, with 8 bases lining up with TRBD1. Per germline, CDR1 LGHDT and CDR2 YNNKEL (reference sequence). The CDR3 spans 17 residues. The V segment lost 4 bases and the J segment 4 bases; nucleotides outside the gene matches: 11. The CDR3 region is CASSPTGAGKLTGELFF. CDR3 nucleotides: TGTGCCAGCAGCCCGACAGGGGCCGGCAAGCTCACCGGGGAGCTGTTTTTT. The full variable domain, with the rest looked up from reference TRBV3-1 and TRBJ2-2, is DTAVSQTPKYLVTQMGNDKSIKCEQNLGHDTMYWYKQDSKKFLKIMFSYNNKELIINETVPNRFSPKSPDKAHLNLHINSLELGDSAVYFCASSPTGAGKLTGELFFGEGSRLTVL.

This clonotype was counted a few times. The rearrangement joins TRBV9 to TRBJ2-2; 8 bases align to TRBD1. This CDR3 has 13 residues. Per germline, CDR1 SGDLS and CDR2 YYNGEE. The J segment lost 6 bases and the V segment lost 3 bases, leaving 1 base of the junction unmatched. The CDR3 protein is CASSGQGPGELFF. In DNA, the CDR3 is TGTGCCAGCAGCGGACAGGGGCCCGGGGAGCTGTTTTTT.

This clonotype was found many times. The rearrangement links TRBV18 to TRBJ1-1, with 7 bases matching TRBD1. This CDR3 has 15 amino acids. Germline values: CDR1 KGHSH, CDR2 LQKENI. V shed 2 bases, J shed 0 bases, and the junction held 3 bases outside the gene matches. CDR3 in amino acids: CASSPTGVMNTEAFF. The CDR3 DNA reads TGTGCCAGCTCACCAACAGGGGTCATGAACACTGAAGCTTTCTTT.